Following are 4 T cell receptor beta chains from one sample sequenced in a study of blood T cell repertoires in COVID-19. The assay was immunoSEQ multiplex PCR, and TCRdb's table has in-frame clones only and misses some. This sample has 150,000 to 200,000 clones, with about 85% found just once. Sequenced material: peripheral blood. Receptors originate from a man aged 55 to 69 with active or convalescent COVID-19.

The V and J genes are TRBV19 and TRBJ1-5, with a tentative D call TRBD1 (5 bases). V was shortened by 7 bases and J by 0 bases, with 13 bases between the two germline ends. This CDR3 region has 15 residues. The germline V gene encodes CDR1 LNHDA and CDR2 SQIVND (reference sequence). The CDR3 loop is CASTPGRGSNQPQHF. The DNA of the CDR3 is TGTGCCAGTACCCCAGGGCGGGGTAGCAATCAGCCCCAGCATTTT.

The DNA for the CDR3 is TGTGCCAGCAGCCGTATGACAGGGGTTAACACTGAAGCTTTCTTT. Translation gives CASSRMTGVNTEAFF. The J gene is TRBJ1-1, the V gene TRBV5-8, with TRBD1 matching 8 bases. The CDR3 sequence is 15 residues long. The germline V gene encodes CDR1 SGHTS and CDR2 YDEGEE. Trimming cost V 4 bases and J 2 bases; bases outside gene matches: 7.

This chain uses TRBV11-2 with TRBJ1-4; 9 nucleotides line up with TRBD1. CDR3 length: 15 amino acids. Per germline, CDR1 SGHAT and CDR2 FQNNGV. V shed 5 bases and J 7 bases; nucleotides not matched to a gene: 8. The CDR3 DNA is TGTGCCAGCAGCAAGGGACAGGGAGGGGGTGAAAAACTGTTTTTT. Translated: CASSKGQGGGEKLFF.

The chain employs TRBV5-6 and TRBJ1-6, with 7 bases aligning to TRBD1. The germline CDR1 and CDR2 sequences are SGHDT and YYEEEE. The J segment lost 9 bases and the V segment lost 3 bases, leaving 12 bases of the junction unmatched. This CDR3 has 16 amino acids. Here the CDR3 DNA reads TGTGCCAGCAGCTCATCGAGGCAGGGGGAATTTTCACCCCTCCACTTT. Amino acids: CASSSSRQGEFSPLHF.